Below, one TCR beta chain is given with its context. Its target antigen remains unknown. Within one base of it there is no much larger clone, and no base qualities were kept. The immunoSEQ assay at survey resolution was used to sequence TCRbeta rearrangements from genomic DNA. The published analysis was carried out like this. In the TCR sequencing data, the lowest productive clonotype frequency that could be detected was 2.59 x 10-5. Only productive TCRbeta rearrangements, meaning sequences that were complete and in-frame, were kept for the analyses. Simpson clonality, calculated in the immunoSEQ Analyzer version 3.0, was used as the measure of sample clonality. Clones were categorized by frequency as very rare, small, medium, large (1-20%) or hyperexpanded (>20%). Generation probabilities were estimated with OLGA 1.2.3, V-gene circos plots were made with VDJtools, specificities were searched in VDJdb, and CDR3 motifs were identified with GLIPH. TCRdb limited this immuneACCESS table to in-frame rearrangements with V and J called. A share of clones is missing; checked studies link under half to unresolved V genes, and the rest is unexplained. The DNA was the basis for D and trimming; V, J and clone size are from that table. Present in this sample are about 48,000 clones, roughly two thirds of which were seen just once. Of the sample, 1.5% to 1.7% is held by the ten largest clones.

Ends trimmed: V by 3 bases, J by 4 bases; bases unmatched to a gene: 5. The CDR3, cysteine through phenylalanine, is 15 amino acids long. Only CDR3 DNA remains: 45 bases, in frame from the first base. Taken from the germline V gene, the CDR1 and CDR2 loops are LGHNA and YNFKEQ. This entry is derived from a study of STAT5B mutations in CD4+ large granular lymphocyte leukemia (dated by TCRdb to 2022 to 2024). For the study in its entirety: Among healthy controls, the CDR3 'QG' motif was associated with a particular HLA allele. The TCRbeta repertoires of CD4+ T-cell large granular lymphocyte leukemia patients were compared with the TCRbeta repertoires of healthy blood donors. Flow cytometry performed on FACSCanto II or FACSVerse showed that the purified fractions had more than 95% purity among lymphocytes.

Buffy coats from around 37 blood donors, supplied by the Finnish Red Cross blood service, were used as healthy controls. All TCR-sequenced material derived from peripheral blood: patient blood samples and healthy donor buffy coats. Ficoll-Hypaque gradient centrifugation was used to isolate peripheral blood mononuclear cells. Magnetic purification was used to isolate CD4+ cells from the buffy coats of the healthy controls. Genomic DNA was extracted using the Gentra Puregene Cell and Tissue kit, and a Qubit 2.0 fluorometer was used to quantify it. Paper-wide results and their limitations: TRBV06-family usage was enriched among the top patient clones (8/27) compared with healthy controls (2/35). Greater clonality appeared to be present in CD4-sorted patient repertoires than in healthy CD4+ repertoires, and the difference was retained after the putative leukemic clones were removed. Main leukemic clonotypes were private to each patient, although about a quarter of the main leukemic clonotypes were found at low frequency in the non-leukemic repertoires of other patients. Data were not HLA-matched; higher clonality in CD4+ versus CD8+ T-LGLL could reflect the relatively small sample size.

The rearrangement joined TRBV4-2 to TRBJ2-1; TRBD2 fits 8 bases in the junction. Source material: CD4+ T cells from blood buffy coats. The clonotype comes from a human donor in good health. The encoded CDR3 is CASSQALAEYNEQFF. The DNA is TGTGCCAGCAGCCAGGCACTAGCGGAATACAATGAGCAGTTCTTC.